These 30 T cell receptor beta chains share one sample of origin, sequenced in a study of OX40 agonist ivuxolimab in advanced cancers. Assay used: immunoSEQ multiplex PCR; TCRdb lists only in-frame clones, some missing. The profile shows 68,000 or so clones, roughly 80% of them singletons. Specimen: CD4+ or CD8+ T cells sorted from blood, collected in a trial of the OX40 agonist ivuxolimab. These receptors were obtained from an adult with an advanced solid tumor such as melanoma, head and neck, liver or kidney cancer.

The V call is TRBV11-2, the J call TRBJ1-4, with D possibly TRBD1 on 5 matching bases. There are 14 residues in the CDR3. The germline V and J ends were trimmed by 5 bases and 8 bases, with 15 bases remaining between them. Per germline, CDR1 SGHAT and CDR2 FQNNGV. The CDR3 DNA is TGTGCCAGCAGCAGCCGGGGACGTGGCGAAAAACTGTTTTTT. Translated: CASSSRGRGEKLFF. The variable domain in full, completed from reference TRBV11-2 and TRBJ1-4, reads EAGVAQSPRYKIIEKRQSVAFWCNPISGHATLYWYQQILGQGPKLLIQFQNNGVVDDSQLPKDRFSAERLKGVDSTLKIQPAKLEDSAVYLCASSSRGRGEKLFFGSGTQLSVL.

The J gene is TRBJ2-3, the V gene TRBV11-1; perhaps TRBD2 as D (5 bases). Germline values: CDR1 SGHAT, CDR2 FQDESV (reference sequence). V was trimmed by 5 bases and J by 1 base, leaving 16 bases between them. The CDR3 totals 16 residues. CDR3 region: CASSKRRTRGTDTQYF. As DNA, the CDR3 is TGTGCCAGCAGCAAACGAAGGACGCGGGGCACAGATACGCAGTATTTT.

This chain uses TRBV29-1 with TRBJ2-1; a weak D match, TRBD2 (5 bases). Between the trimmed V and J ends, which lost 6 bases and 10 bases, there was a span of 10 bases. The germline V gene has CDR1 SQVTM and CDR2 ANQGSEA. There are 10 residues in the CDR3. CDR3 in amino acids: CSVARGEQFF. The CDR3 bases are TGCAGCGTCGCGCGAGGGGAGCAGTTCTTC.

V gene TRBV4-2 combines with J gene TRBJ2-3, with D possibly TRBD2 on 7 matching bases. V was cut by 1 base and J by 3 bases, with 23 bases left in between. The CDR3 is made up of 19 amino acids. Germline lookup yields CDR1 LGHNA and CDR2 YNFKEQ. CDR3: CASSQAVGGGQIGTDTQYF. CDR3 bases: TGTGCCAGCAGCCAAGCCGTGGGAGGGGGACAAATTGGTACAGATACGCAGTATTTT.

This clone was counted only a few times. The CDR3 nucleotides are TGTGCCACCAGCAGAGGGGAGTGGCAAGAGACCCAGTACTTC. Its translation: CATSRGEWQETQYF. The chain has TRBV15 and TRBJ2-5; a weak D match, TRBD2 (5 bases). There are 14 residues in the CDR3. Trimming left V 1 base short and J 2 bases short, with 8 bases between. Germline lookup yields CDR1 LNHNV and CDR2 YYDKDF (reference sequence). Filled out from reference TRBV15 and TRBJ2-5, the complete variable domain reads DAMVIQNPRYQVTQFGKPVTLSCSQTLNHNVMYWYQQKSSQAPKLLFHYYDKDFNNEADTPDNFQSRRPNTSFCFLDIRSPGLGDTAMYLCATSRGEWQETQYFGPGTRLLVL.

V gene TRBV7-8 combines with J gene TRBJ2-3; D not resolved. The V and J ends lost 2 bases and 1 base respectively, with 10 bases between them. CDR1 SGHVS and CDR2 FQNEAQ come from the germline V gene. The CDR3 extends over 15 amino acids. This CDR3 reads CASSLSLGGTDTQYF. CDR3 sequence (DNA): TGTGCCAGCAGCTTATCCCTCGGCGGCACAGATACGCAGTATTTT.

The chain couples TRBV11-2 to TRBJ2-7; 8 nucleotides match TRBD2. Germline CDR1 reads SGHAT; CDR2 reads FQNNGV. The CDR3 contains 16 residues. V lost 5 bases to trimming and J lost 1 base; unmatched junction nucleotides: 10. Written as DNA, the CDR3 is TGTGCCAGCAGCCCCCGGGGGGGGGAGCTTTCCTACGAGCAGTACTTC. Translating it yields CASSPRGGELSYEQYF. The full variable domain, its missing parts supplied by reference TRBV11-2 and TRBJ2-7, is EAGVAQSPRYKIIEKRQSVAFWCNPISGHATLYWYQQILGQGPKLLIQFQNNGVVDDSQLPKDRFSAERLKGVDSTLKIQPAKLEDSAVYLCASSPRGGELSYEQYFGPGTRLTVT.

The chain uses TRBV5-6 and TRBJ1-5; a weak D match, TRBD1 (5 bases). CDR1 and CDR2 from the germline V gene are SGHDT and YYEEEE. V dropped 0 bases and J dropped 2 bases, with 9 bases sitting between them. The CDR3 runs 15 residues. CDR3 DNA sequence: TGTGCCAGCAGCTTGGGAGGGACTGGCAATCAGCCCCAGCATTTT. Its translation is CASSLGGTGNQPQHF. Full variable domain (rest looked up from reference TRBV5-6 and TRBJ1-5): DAGVTQSPTHLIKTRGQQVTLRCSPKSGHDTVSWYQQALGQGPQFIFQYYEEEERQRGNFPDRFSGHQFPNYSSELNVNALLLGDSALYLCASSLGGTGNQPQHFGDGTRLSIL.

The chain is built from TRBV10-3 and TRBJ1-6, with TRBD1 matching 8 bases. Losses at the gene ends were 5 bases for V and 9 bases for J; bases not matched to a gene: 9. Germline CDR1 and CDR2: ENHRY and SYGVKD. This CDR3 has 15 amino acids. This CDR3 reads CAISPQGETSSPLHF. The CDR3 DNA reads as TGTGCCATCAGTCCACAGGGGGAAACGAGTTCACCCCTCCACTTT.

The chain employs TRBV6-5 and TRBJ2-3; D unclear. This CDR3 is built from 12 residues. The germline gives CDR1 MNHEY, CDR2 SVGAGI. Trimming took 7 bases from V and 2 from J, leaving 7 bases between them. CDR3 loop: CASTADTDTQYF. In DNA form, the CDR3 reads TGTGCCAGCACTGCCGACACAGATACGCAGTATTTT.

The chain employs TRBV5-8 and TRBJ2-3; D is possibly TRBD1 (5 bases). Looked up from germline, CDR1 is SGHTS and CDR2 is YDEGEE. The V and J ends lost 4 bases and 4 bases respectively, with 22 bases between them. CDR3 length equals 17 residues. The CDR3 DNA sequence: TGTGCCAGCAGCCCCCTGGGGCAGGGAAATTATCCAGATACGCAGTATTTT. It specifies CASSPLGQGNYPDTQYF. Full variable domain (remainder filled in from reference TRBV5-8 and TRBJ2-3): EAGVTQSPTHLIKTRGQQATLRCSPISGHTSVYWYQQALGLGLQFLLWYDEGEERNRGNFPPRFSGRQFPNYSSELNVNALELEDSALYLCASSPLGQGNYPDTQYFGPGTRLTVL.

The V gene is TRBV14, the J gene TRBJ2-5; D is uncertain. The CDR3 runs to 13 residues. The ends were cut back, 4 bases at V and 8 bases at J, with 14 bases in the middle. Germline V lookup: CDR1 SGHDN, CDR2 FVKESK. The CDR3 sequence is CASSPLYSLTQYF. The CDR3 nucleotides read TGTGCCAGCAGCCCTCTCTACAGCTTAACCCAGTACTTC.

The chain has TRBV30 and TRBJ2-3; 11 nucleotides align to TRBD2. Germline V gene sequence: CDR1 GTSNPN, CDR2 SVGIG (reference sequence). The V and J ends lost 2 bases and 3 bases, in that order; junction bases with no gene match: 13. This CDR3 comprises 18 residues. The CDR3 region is CAWSRGQLAGGLTDTQYF. CDR3 DNA sequence: TGTGCCTGGAGTCGTGGACAGCTAGCGGGAGGATTAACAGATACGCAGTATTTT.

The chain combines TRBV4-1 with TRBJ1-5; weak D call: TRBD1 (5 bases). Germline V lookup: CDR1 MGHRA, CDR2 YSYEKL. This CDR3 is 16 amino acids long. Trimming left V 0 bases short and J 11 bases short, with 20 bases between. CDR3 DNA: TGCGCCAGCAGCCAAGAAGGGCTAGGGACCTTACTATCCCAGCATTTT. The encoded protein is CASSQEGLGTLLSQHF.

Comments on this clone: The same CDR3 also results from other DNA sequences found in this sample. The chain links TRBV7-2 to TRBJ1-4; 8 nucleotides align to TRBD1. This CDR3 contains 14 residues. CDR1 is SGHTA, CDR2 FQGNSA, per germline. V was clipped by 1 base and J by 7 bases; unmatched bases: 2. CDR3 amino acids: CASSLGQGFEKLFF. The CDR3, as DNA: TGTGCCAGCAGCTTAGGACAGGGGTTTGAAAAACTGTTTTTT.

V usage is TRBV18 and J usage is TRBJ2-7; tentative D call: TRBD2 (7 bases). CDR1 is KGHSH, CDR2 LQKENI, per germline. The CDR3 runs to 14 residues. The V end lost 6 bases, the J end lost 2 bases, and 14 bases lay between the germline ends. CDR3 bases: TGTGCCAGCTCTCAAGGGGGGGTACCCTACGAGCAGTACTTC. It translates to CASSQGGVPYEQYF.

The CDR3 nucleotides read TGTGCCAGCAGCTTGGCCTATAACAGGGGTGAAAAACTGTTTTTT. Amino acid sequence: CASSLAYNRGEKLFF. The V and J genes are TRBV5-6 and TRBJ1-4; 7 bases agree with TRBD1. The CDR3 covers 15 residues. V shed 0 bases and J 7 bases; nucleotides not matched to a gene: 6. Germline values: CDR1 SGHDT, CDR2 YYEEEE.

The V gene is TRBV7-9, the J gene TRBJ2-1; D might be TRBD1 (6 bases). Trimming removed 8 bases from V and 3 bases from J, with 14 bases in between. CDR3 length: 14 amino acids. Germline V CDR1 and CDR2: SEHNR, FQNEAQ (reference sequence). The CDR3 nucleotides read TGTGCCAGCCTCCAGGCAGGGGACTACAATGAGCAGTTCTTC. This gives the protein CASLQAGDYNEQFF.

This chain uses TRBV28 with TRBJ1-2; 7 positions agree with TRBD1. J lost 4 bases, V lost 8 bases, and 13 bases had no gene match. Per the germline V gene, CDR1 is MDHEN and CDR2 is SYDVKM. The CDR3 is 15 amino acids. The CDR3 sequence is CASGDPTGLLYGYTF. The CDR3 bases are TGTGCCAGCGGAGATCCGACAGGGCTTCTCTATGGCTACACCTTC.

V usage is TRBV21-1 and J usage is TRBJ2-7. TRBV21-1 corresponds to a pseudogene. The CDR3 runs to 16 residues. In DNA, the CDR3 is TGTGCCAGCAGCAAAGCACGCCCCGGACCAGGCGACGAGCAGTACTTC. This codes for CASSKARPGPGDEQYF.

This rearrangement joins TRBV12-1 to TRBJ2-1; TRBD1 reflects the table's D call only, with no check against the DNA. TRBV12-1 is termed a pseudogene. The CDR3 runs to 18 residues. The CDR3 DNA reads as TGTGCCAGCAGCTTTGCGTGGGGTGGCAGGGGAATTTATAGTGAGCAGTTCTTC. Residues: CASSFAWGGRGIYSEQFF.

The CDR3 DNA reads as TGTGCCAGCAGTGAAGACAATACGGGCAATCAGCCCCAGCATTTT. Translating it yields CASSEDNTGNQPQHF. The chain links TRBV2 to TRBJ1-5; D is uncertain. The CDR3 runs 15 residues. V was shortened by 1 base and J by 2 bases, with 9 bases between the two germline ends. Looked up from germline, CDR1 is SNHLY and CDR2 is FYNNEI.

V and J are TRBV28 and TRBJ1-5; D is ambiguous. Trimming pared 2 bases from V and 6 bases from J, leaving 11 bases between. The CDR3 covers 14 residues. In germline, CDR1 is MDHEN, CDR2 SYDVKM. CDR3 sequence: CASSLMDRAQPQHF. CDR3 DNA sequence: TGTGCCAGCAGTTTAATGGATCGGGCTCAGCCCCAGCATTTT.

The gene calls are TRBV18 and TRBJ2-3; TRBD1 agrees at 7 bases. CDR3 length equals 14 residues. Unmatched junction bases numbered 5, after V lost 4 bases and J lost 4 bases. Per the germline V gene, CDR1 is KGHSH and CDR2 is LQKENI. CDR3 sequence reads: CASSLSTGPDTQYF. CDR3 sequence (DNA): TGTGCCAGCTCACTCTCGACAGGGCCAGATACGCAGTATTTT.

The genes are TRBV30 and TRBJ1-1; a weak D match, TRBD1 (5 bases). Germline assignment: CDR1 GTSNPN and CDR2 SVGIG (reference sequence). The ends were cut back, 5 bases at V and 2 bases at J, with 12 bases in the middle. This CDR3 is built from 13 residues. CDR3 nucleotide sequence: TGTGCCTGGGTAGGGACGGGAAACACTGAAGCTTTCTTT. Encoded protein: CAWVGTGNTEAFF.

The chain recombines TRBV18 with TRBJ1-5, with 11 bases lining up with TRBD1. This CDR3 has 15 residues. The germline gives CDR1 KGHSH, CDR2 LQKENI. V was clipped by 3 bases and J by 6 bases; unmatched bases: 4. CDR3 sequence reads: CASSPDRGPGQPQHF. In DNA form, the CDR3 reads TGTGCCAGCTCACCGGACAGGGGGCCCGGTCAGCCCCAGCATTTT. Full variable domain (outside the CDR3, taken from reference TRBV18 and TRBJ1-5): NAGVMQNPRHLVRRRGQEARLRCSPMKGHSHVYWYRQLPEEGLKFMVYLQKENIIDESGMPKERFSAEFPKEGPSILRIQQVVRGDSAAYFCASSPDRGPGQPQHFGDGTRLSIL.

This chain joins TRBV4-1 and TRBJ2-6; D gene unclear. There are 15 residues in the CDR3. Germline V gene lookup returns CDR1 MGHRA and CDR2 YSYEKL. Trimming left V 1 base short and J 1 base short, with 5 bases between. CDR3 region: CASSQVVSGANVLTF. The CDR3 DNA follows: TGCGCCAGCAGCCAAGTGGTGTCTGGGGCCAACGTCCTGACTTTC.

The chain joins TRBV9 to TRBJ2-1; 10 nucleotides agree with TRBD2. The CDR3 consists of 15 residues. Germline V gene data show CDR1 as SGDLS and CDR2 as YYNGEE. Unmatched junction bases numbered 9, after V lost 3 bases and J lost 9 bases. CDR3: CASSAYLAGESEQFF. CDR3 nucleotide sequence: TGTGCCAGCAGCGCATATCTAGCGGGAGAGTCTGAGCAGTTCTTC.

The chain joins TRBV7-9 to TRBJ2-2; D not certain. The CDR3 length is 14 residues. Germline CDR1 and CDR2: SEHNR and FQNEAQ (reference sequence). V dropped 2 bases and J dropped 0 bases, with 4 bases sitting between them. In DNA form, the CDR3 reads TGTGCCAGCAGCTTATCTACGAACACCGGGGAGCTGTTTTTT. It encodes CASSLSTNTGELFF. The complete variable domain, with remaining parts taken from reference TRBV7-9 and TRBJ2-2, reads DTGVSQNPRHKITKRGQNVTFRCDPISEHNRLYWYRQTLGQGPEFLTYFQNEAQLEKSRLLSDRFSAERPKGSFSTLEIQRTEQGDSAMYLCASSLSTNTGELFFGEGSRLTVL.

The chain has TRBV28 and TRBJ2-1; possibly TRBD1 for D (5 bases). Trimming removed 7 bases from V and 0 bases from J, with 7 bases in between. Germline V gene sequence: CDR1 MDHEN, CDR2 SYDVKM. This CDR3 comprises 13 residues. CDR3 region: CASIDSSYNEQFF. The CDR3 DNA follows: TGTGCCAGCATCGACAGCTCCTACAATGAGCAGTTCTTC.